Listed here are 21 T cell receptor beta chains from one sample, sequenced in a study of T cells in Graves' hyperthyroidism and ophthalmopathy. Authors of the study amplified TCR beta CDR3 regions from RNA transcripts. Using the HTBI primer set, a first-round RT-PCR was run on the TCR CDR3. TCRdb redid the calling of the multiplex PCR reads with MiXCR, one entry per CDR3 protein. The sample holds about 840,000 distinct CDR3 sequences, roughly 37% seen once. Sample: blood. All receptors derive from a young man with Graves' hyperthyroidism.

The V gene is TRBV6-5, the J gene TRBJ1-2; 7 positions agree with TRBD1. With 10 bases clipped from V and 3 bases from J, the junction kept 8 bases outside the gene matches. Germline lookup yields CDR1 MNHEY and CDR2 SVGAGI. The CDR3 is 13 amino acids. CDR3 loop: CAIRQGGDYGYTF. The CDR3 DNA reads as TGTGCCATCCGACAGGGAGGGGACTATGGCTACACCTTC.

This clonotype was observed at least ten times. The J gene is TRBJ1-6, the V gene TRBV7-9; TRBD1 agrees at 7 bases. Unmatched junction bases numbered 7, after V lost 4 bases and J lost 7 bases. Per the germline V gene, CDR1 is SEHNR and CDR2 is FQNEAQ (reference sequence). This CDR3 region has 15 residues. The CDR3 loop reads CASSSGDSLNSPLHF. The CDR3 DNA reads as TGTGCCAGCAGCTCAGGGGACAGCCTAAATTCACCCCTCCACTTT.

This clonotype came up a few times. CDR3 residues: CASSLSPGQLFF. The CDR3 DNA reads TGTGCCAGCAGCTTGTCCCCGGGACAGCTGTTTTTT. V gene TRBV9 combines with J gene TRBJ2-2; D may match TRBD1 or TRBD2 (5 bases each). The germline V and J ends were trimmed by 4 bases and 12 bases, with 13 bases remaining between them. Germline V lookup: CDR1 SGDLS, CDR2 YYNGEE. This CDR3 has 12 amino acids.

This clonotype has only a few counts. The rearrangement links TRBV7-9 to TRBJ1-1, with 7 bases that match TRBD1. The germline V gene encodes CDR1 SEHNR and CDR2 FQNEAQ (reference sequence). The CDR3 spans 17 residues. V lost 5 bases, J lost 3 bases, and 15 bases stayed unmatched. As DNA, the CDR3 is TGTGCCAGCAGCCCCCCGACAGGGCTAAAGGGATACACTGAAGCTTTCTTT. Translation: CASSPPTGLKGYTEAFF.

The V gene is TRBV29-1, the J gene TRBJ2-2; the match to TRBD1 covers 11 bases. The junction had 9 bases not matched to a gene; V was cut back by 1 base and J by 5 bases. The CDR3 loop spans 17 amino acids. Germline V gene sequence: CDR1 SQVTM, CDR2 ANQGSEA. The CDR3 DNA is TGCAGCGTTGAAGGGGGGCCGGACAGGGGGCTTACCGGGGAGCTGTTTTTT. As protein: CSVEGGPDRGLTGELFF.

The chain links TRBV20-1 to TRBJ1-6; D is perhaps TRBD1 (5 bases). Per germline, CDR1 DFQATT and CDR2 SNEGSKA (reference sequence). V lost 4 bases, J lost 7 bases, and 17 bases lay in between. The CDR3 totals 15 residues. CDR3 amino acids: CSAKRRGRENSPLHF. CDR3 nucleotide sequence: TGCAGTGCTAAGAGAAGGGGACGGGAAAATTCACCCCTCCACTTT.

This clonotype was seen repeatedly, ten times or more. V is TRBV29-1 and J is TRBJ1-1; D possibly corresponds to TRBD1 (6 bases). Germline loops: CDR1 SQVTM, CDR2 ANQGSEA. The CDR3 covers 11 residues. V was cut by 5 bases and J by 5 bases, with 9 bases left in between. The CDR3 nucleotides read TGCAGCGTTAAGGGGGGTACTGAAGCTTTCTTT. Translated, it gives CSVKGGTEAFF.

The J gene is TRBJ2-5, the V gene TRBV7-2; D uncertain. Matching the DNA end better, TRBJ2-1 makes the J call doubtful. The germline CDR1 and CDR2 sequences are SGHTA and FQGNSA. CDR3 length equals 12 residues. The CDR3 nucleotides are TGTGCCAGCAGCCGGAAACGCAATGAGCAGTTCTTC. The encoded protein is CASSRKRNEQFF.

This chain joins TRBV15 and TRBJ1-4; possible D gene TRBD1, 5 bases. Germline values: CDR1 LNHNV, CDR2 YYDKDF (reference sequence). The CDR3 is 15 residues long. With 6 bases removed from V and 0 bases from J, the gap between germline ends came to 11 bases. The CDR3 region has the DNA TGTGCCACCAGAGGACCCAGGGCAACTAATGAAAAACTGTTTTTT. As protein: CATRGPRATNEKLFF.

This clonotype was observed a handful of times. The chain combines TRBV7-6 with TRBJ1-2, with no clear D. The V end lost 1 base, the J end lost 3 bases, and 12 bases lay between the germline ends. Germline lookup yields CDR1 SGHVS and CDR2 FNYEAQ. The CDR3 has 15 residues. The CDR3 here is CASSLVMESYYGYTF. CDR3 bases: TGTGCCAGCAGCTTAGTTATGGAGTCGTACTATGGCTACACCTTC.

This sequence joins TRBV5-5 and TRBJ2-7; D possibly corresponds to TRBD1 (5 bases). The CDR3 has 15 amino acids. V dropped 6 bases and J dropped 7 bases, with 23 bases sitting between them. In germline, CDR1 is SGHKS, CDR2 YYEKEE (reference sequence). CDR3 coding DNA: TGTGCCAGCATCACCCCAGGGATAGGCCCGATTGAGCAGTACTTC. Its translation: CASITPGIGPIEQYF.

The gene calls are TRBV6-5 and TRBJ1-1, with D maybe TRBD1 (6 bases). Trimming stripped 5 bases from V and 4 bases from J, with 11 bases between. Germline V gene data show CDR1 as MNHEY and CDR2 as SVGAGI. This CDR3 region has 13 residues. In DNA form, the CDR3 reads TGTGCCAGCAGTAACAGGGAGGTCACTGAAGCTTTCTTT. Protein sequence: CASSNREVTEAFF.

This clonotype came up a few times. This sequence joins TRBV10-3 and TRBJ2-2; no clear D gene. CDR1 and CDR2 from the germline V gene are ENHRY and SYGVKD. The germline V and J ends were trimmed by 6 bases and 6 bases, with 2 bases remaining between them. This CDR3 spans 10 amino acids. CDR3 bases: TGTGCCATCAGATCCGGGGAGCTGTTTTTT. Amino acid sequence: CAIRSGELFF.

Many counts were recorded for this clonotype. The CDR3 protein is CSVEREDAEQYF. As DNA, the CDR3 is TGCAGCGTTGAAAGAGAAGACGCCGAGCAGTACTTC. The chain employs TRBV29-1 and TRBJ2-7; D call uncertain. The CDR3 length is 12 residues. The germline gives CDR1 SQVTM, CDR2 ANQGSEA. V was clipped by 2 bases and J by 6 bases, with 11 bases between them.

This clonotype was detected many times. The rearrangement uses TRBV5-5 and TRBJ1-6; D may be TRBD1 (5 bases). Germline V gives CDR1 SGHKS, CDR2 YYEKEE (reference sequence). V lost 7 bases and J 6 bases, leaving 17 bases between the germline ends. The CDR3 spans 15 residues. This CDR3 is CASGGQTKPNSPLHF. The CDR3 region has the DNA TGTGCCAGCGGGGGTCAGACCAAACCTAATTCACCCCTCCACTTT.

V gene TRBV5-1 combines with J gene TRBJ2-2; D is perhaps TRBD1 (5 bases). V lost 1 base and J lost 4, with 14 bases in between. The CDR3 consists of 16 residues. Looked up from germline, CDR1 is SGHRS and CDR2 is YFSETQ. The CDR3 here is CASSLQGSSGTGELFF. In nucleotides, the CDR3 is TGCGCCAGCAGCTTGCAGGGTTCGTCTGGCACCGGGGAGCTGTTTTTT. The full variable domain, rest sourced from reference TRBV5-1 and TRBJ2-2, is KAGVTQTPRYLIKTRGQQVTLSCSPISGHRSVSWYQQTPGQGLQFLFEYFSETQRNKGNFPGRFSGRQFSNSRSEMNVSTLELGDSALYLCASSLQGSSGTGELFFGEGSRLTVL.

V is TRBV25-1 and J is TRBJ1-2, with D possibly matching TRBD1 (6 bases). The germline V gene encodes CDR1 MGHDK and CDR2 SYGVNS. V was trimmed by 4 bases and J by 7 bases, leaving 13 bases between them. This CDR3 has 13 residues. This chain's CDR3 is CASSGDRPGGYTF. Written as DNA, the CDR3 is TGTGCCAGCAGTGGCGACAGGCCCGGTGGCTACACCTTC.

The chain has TRBV19 and TRBJ2-7; a possible D gene is TRBD1 (5 bases). V was shortened by 5 bases and J by 0 bases, with 11 bases between the two germline ends. Germline V gives CDR1 LNHDA, CDR2 SQIVND (reference sequence). This CDR3 comprises 14 residues. As DNA, the CDR3 is TGTGCCAGTAGTTTCCAGGACATCTCCTACGAGCAGTACTTC. The encoded protein is CASSFQDISYEQYF.

The rearrangement links TRBV12-3 or TRBV12-4 to TRBJ1-5, with D perhaps matching TRBD1 (5 bases). The V end lost 7 bases, the J end lost 4 bases, and 14 bases lay between the germline ends. This CDR3 is 14 amino acids long. CDR3 region: CASTTDRTNQPQHF. In nucleotides, the CDR3 is TGTGCCAGCACAACCGACAGAACAAATCAGCCCCAGCATTTT.

The J gene is TRBJ2-7, the V gene TRBV7-8; possibly TRBD1 or TRBD2 for D (6 bases each). CDR1 and CDR2 from the germline V gene are SGHVS and FQNEAQ. Between the trimmed V and J ends, which lost 7 bases and 2 bases, there was a span of 24 bases. This CDR3 is built from 17 residues. CDR3 coding DNA: TGTGCCAGCATAGGGGGGCGGAGTATATTGAGGACCTACGAGCAGTACTTC. This gives the protein CASIGGRSILRTYEQYF.

J is TRBJ1-1 and V is TRBV12-3 or TRBV12-4, with 7 positions matching TRBD1. The CDR3 spans 16 residues. Germline trimming cut 6 bases from V and 0 bases from J; bases unmatched to any gene: 10. The CDR3 loop reads CASSHETGRLNTEAFF. Written as DNA, the CDR3 is TGTGCCAGCAGCCATGAGACAGGGCGCTTGAACACTGAAGCTTTCTTT.